Each of the 24 T cell receptor beta chains below was sequenced from the same sample in a study of CD8 T cells in Susac syndrome. Random hexamers served to reverse transcribe about 0.5 to 1 ug RNA. One entry per CDR3 protein, called by TCRdb with MiXCR from the immunoSEQ multiplex PCR reads. The table lists about 300,000 distinct CDR3 sequences, 89% of them singletons. What was sequenced was CD8+ T cells from PBMCs. The source of these receptors is a human donor with multiple sclerosis.

The V gene is TRBV27, the J gene TRBJ1-1; TRBD1 matches 7 bases. The germline CDR1 and CDR2 sequences are MNHEY and SMNVEV (reference sequence). The CDR3 has 13 amino acids. Trimming at V came to 11 bases and at J to 12 bases, leaving 18 bases not matched to a gene. The CDR3 reads CAASPGGGQKSFF. Written as DNA, the CDR3 is TGTGCCGCCTCCCCGGGGGGGGGACAGAAATCTTTCTTT.

The genes are TRBV12-3 or TRBV12-4 and TRBJ2-6; D may be TRBD1 (5 bases). The CDR3 consists of 19 residues. Trimming removed 10 bases from V and 0 bases from J, with 25 bases in between. Here the CDR3 DNA reads TGTGCCACCCTAGGGGATGACAACCCAACAGTCTCTGGGGCCAACGTCCTGACTTTC. Residues: CATLGDDNPTVSGANVLTF.

The chain has TRBV4-3 and TRBJ2-7; 10 bases fit TRBD2. Looked up from germline, CDR1 is LGHNA and CDR2 is YSLEER. The CDR3 spans 15 residues. J was trimmed by 6 bases and V by 2 bases; bases with no gene match: 7. The CDR3 loop reads CASSQIAGGVGEQYF. The CDR3 DNA follows: TGCGCCAGCAGCCAAATAGCGGGGGGAGTTGGCGAGCAGTACTTC.

The chain employs TRBV7-3 and TRBJ1-1; 7 nucleotides match TRBD1. This CDR3 spans 14 amino acids. The germline V gene encodes CDR1 SGHTA and CDR2 FQGTGA. V dropped 4 bases and J dropped 6; count of bases not matched to a gene: 8. CDR3 sequence reads: CASSSTGIDAEAFF. CDR3 in DNA: TGTGCCAGCAGCTCGACAGGGATCGACGCTGAAGCTTTCTTT.

This chain links TRBV6-5 with TRBJ2-1; possible D gene TRBD1, 6 bases. Germline V CDR1 and CDR2: MNHEY, SVGAGI. V was clipped by 2 bases and J by 10 bases, with 12 bases between them. CDR3 length: 13 residues. The CDR3 DNA follows: TGTGCCAGCAGTTACCTCCTCAGGGGCGAGCAGTTCTTC. Its translation: CASSYLLRGEQFF.

The chain carries TRBV27 and TRBJ2-1; 11 positions agree with TRBD2. J gave up 2 bases and V 2 bases, and 2 bases lay outside the gene matches. Germline CDR1 reads MNHEY; CDR2 reads SMNVEV (reference sequence). The length of the CDR3 is 16 residues. The CDR3 DNA reads as TGTGCCAGCAGTTTAGGGACTAGCGGTACCTACAATGAGCAGTTCTTC. It yields the protein CASSLGTSGTYNEQFF.

The chain couples TRBV20-1 to TRBJ2-2; TRBD1 matches 9 bases. Germline V gives CDR1 DFQATT, CDR2 SNEGSKA (reference sequence). J gave up 5 bases and V 0 bases, and 7 bases lay outside the gene matches. The length of the CDR3 is 16 residues. The CDR3 DNA is TGCAGTGCTAGAGATCCGACAGGGGGTCTGACCGGGGAGCTGTTTTTT. The encoded protein is CSARDPTGGLTGELFF.

The chain links TRBV20-1 to TRBJ2-3, with TRBD1 matching over 9 bases. The V segment lost 7 bases and the J segment 10 bases; nucleotides outside the gene matches: 15. Germline V lookup: CDR1 DFQATT, CDR2 SNEGSKA (reference sequence). The CDR3 sequence is 14 residues long. Here the CDR3 DNA reads TGCAGTGTTAAACCACAGGGGGCGGCTCCATCGCAGTATTTT. Translated, it gives CSVKPQGAAPSQYF.

The genes are TRBV9 and TRBJ2-5; 9 nucleotides match TRBD2. J gave up 6 bases and V 4 bases, and 28 bases lay outside the gene matches. CDR3 length: 21 residues. Germline CDR1 is SGDLS and CDR2 is YYNGEE. CDR3 DNA sequence: TGTGCCAGCAGCCCGAGTCCCCTTGACAGGGACGGGGTAGCGGGAGTTAAGACCCAGTACTTC. It yields the protein CASSPSPLDRDGVAGVKTQYF.

The V gene is TRBV29-1, the J gene TRBJ1-1; 9 nucleotides agree with TRBD1. With V trimmed by 6 bases and J by 4 bases, 6 bases remained unmatched. CDR1 and CDR2 (germline): SQVTM, ANQGSEA. The CDR3 is made up of 13 amino acids. CDR3 DNA: TGCAGCGTAGGACAGGGGACGGGCACTGAAGCTTTCTTT. Translation gives CSVGQGTGTEAFF.

The genes are TRBV19 and TRBJ1-3; D unclear. Germline CDR1 LNHDA, CDR2 SQIVND (reference sequence). V was pared by 6 bases and J by 11 bases, with 11 bases between. This CDR3 has 11 residues. In DNA form, the CDR3 reads TGTGCCAGTAGCCAGTATTCCTCCATATATTTT. This sequence encodes CASSQYSSIYF.

The CDR3 region has the DNA TGTGCCAGCAGCTTAGGGGGGACGAATAACTATGGCTACACCTTC. Translated: CASSLGGTNNYGYTF. The V gene is TRBV7-4, the J gene TRBJ1-2, with a tentative D call TRBD1 (5 bases). Germline assignment: CDR1 SGHVT and CDR2 SQSDAQ. The CDR3 totals 15 residues. The ends were cut back, 1 base at V and 1 base at J, with 10 bases in the middle.

V is TRBV19 and J is TRBJ1-1, with D hard to call. CDR3 size: 12 residues. Trimming removed 9 bases at V and 7 bases at J, with 15 bases between. The germline CDR1 and CDR2 sequences are LNHDA and SQIVND (reference sequence). The DNA of the CDR3 is TGTGCCAGCTGGGCAGGAACACTTGAAGCTTTCTTT. Protein product: CASWAGTLEAFF.

The chain combines TRBV11-2 with TRBJ2-7; D call uncertain. Per the germline V gene, CDR1 is SGHAT and CDR2 is FQNNGV. V lost 1 base and J lost 9, with 13 bases in between. The CDR3 length is 13 residues. The CDR3 DNA reads TGTGCCAGCAGCTTAGCGGTTTACGCCGGGCAGTACTTC. The encoded protein is CASSLAVYAGQYF.

The V gene is TRBV3-1, the J gene TRBJ2-2; maybe TRBD2 (5 bases). CDR3 size: 16 residues. The V end was cut by 4 bases, the J end by 7 bases, with 19 bases between. The germline gives CDR1 LGHDT, CDR2 YNNKEL (reference sequence). CDR3 sequence: CASSPAAGTVLGELFF. In DNA, the CDR3 is TGTGCCAGCAGCCCTGCCGCGGGTACCGTCCTCGGGGAGCTGTTTTTT.

The rearrangement links TRBV24-1 to TRBJ2-7; D call uncertain. The CDR3 covers 13 residues. The V gene lost 4 bases and the J gene lost 0 bases, with 6 bases spanning the gap. Germline V lookup: CDR1 KGHDR, CDR2 SFDVKD. CDR3 nucleotides: TGTGCCACCAGTGACACCTACTCCTACGAGCAGTACTTC. Its protein is CATSDTYSYEQYF.

For the CDR3, the DNA is TGCAGCGGAGGTGACAGCTTCAATCAGCCCCAGCATTTT. It translates to CSGGDSFNQPQHF. V usage is TRBV29-1 and J usage is TRBJ1-5; a possible D gene is TRBD1 (5 bases). The CDR3 spans 13 residues. V was cut by 7 bases and J by 3 bases, with 13 bases left in between. CDR1 and CDR2 (germline): SQVTM, ANQGSEA.

This chain joins TRBV6-2 or TRBV6-3 and TRBJ2-7; D might be TRBD2 (6 bases). Germline V CDR1 and CDR2: MNHEY, SVGEGT. Between the trimmed V and J ends, which lost 7 bases and 0 bases, there was a span of 16 bases. The CDR3 runs 15 residues. CDR3 sequence (DNA): TGTGCCAGCAACCCCCGGGGACTTTCCTCCTACGAGCAGTACTTC. Amino acids: CASNPRGLSSYEQYF.

The chain employs TRBV12-3 or TRBV12-4 and TRBJ2-1, with 12 bases that match TRBD1. Trimming removed 8 bases from V and 8 bases from J; junction bases left unmatched: 4. The CDR3 length is 13 residues. This CDR3 reads CASGDRGQDEQFF. The CDR3 DNA reads TGTGCCAGCGGGGACAGGGGGCAGGATGAGCAGTTCTTC.

The chain couples TRBV7-9 to TRBJ2-1; TRBD2 agrees at 8 bases. V lost 2 bases and J lost 5; bases outside the gene matches: 5. This CDR3 region has 15 residues. Per germline, CDR1 SEHNR and CDR2 FQNEAQ (reference sequence). The CDR3 reads CASSLSGSRNNEQFF. The DNA of the CDR3 is TGTGCCAGCAGCTTAAGCGGGAGTCGAAACAATGAGCAGTTCTTC.

This clonotype was observed a single time. V usage is TRBV12-3 or TRBV12-4 and J usage is TRBJ1-1, with 7 bases identical to TRBD1. CDR3 length: 15 residues. V trimming: 5 bases; J trimming: 3 bases; junction bases outside the gene matches: 9. CDR3 DNA: TGTGCCAGCAGTCCGCCAGGGGGGGCGGACACTGAAGCTTTCTTT. This sequence encodes CASSPPGGADTEAFF.

The V call is TRBV6-1, the J call TRBJ2-4; 8 bases fit TRBD1. CDR3 size: 18 residues. Trimming cost V 3 bases and J 0 bases; bases outside gene matches: 10. Looked up from germline, CDR1 is MNHNS and CDR2 is SASEGT. The CDR3 region is CASSEGQDYRIAKNIQYF. CDR3 bases: TGTGCCAGCAGTGAGGGACAGGATTACCGGATAGCCAAAAACATTCAGTACTTC.

This chain uses TRBV4-1 with TRBJ1-2, with no clear D. The germline CDR1 and CDR2 sequences are MGHRA and YSYEKL. CDR3 size: 15 residues. Trimming pared 4 bases from V and 3 bases from J, leaving 15 bases between. In DNA, the CDR3 is TGCGCCAGCAGCCCGGTACCGTCTCACGACTATGGCTACACCTTC. The encoded protein is CASSPVPSHDYGYTF.

The chain is built from TRBV28 and TRBJ1-2; D unclear. This CDR3 has 13 residues. Germline loops: CDR1 MDHEN, CDR2 SYDVKM. Deletions cut 6 bases from V and 4 bases from J, with 12 bases between. This CDR3 reads CASSLAVLYGYTF. The CDR3 coding sequence is TGTGCCAGCAGCCTGGCAGTACTCTATGGCTACACCTTC.